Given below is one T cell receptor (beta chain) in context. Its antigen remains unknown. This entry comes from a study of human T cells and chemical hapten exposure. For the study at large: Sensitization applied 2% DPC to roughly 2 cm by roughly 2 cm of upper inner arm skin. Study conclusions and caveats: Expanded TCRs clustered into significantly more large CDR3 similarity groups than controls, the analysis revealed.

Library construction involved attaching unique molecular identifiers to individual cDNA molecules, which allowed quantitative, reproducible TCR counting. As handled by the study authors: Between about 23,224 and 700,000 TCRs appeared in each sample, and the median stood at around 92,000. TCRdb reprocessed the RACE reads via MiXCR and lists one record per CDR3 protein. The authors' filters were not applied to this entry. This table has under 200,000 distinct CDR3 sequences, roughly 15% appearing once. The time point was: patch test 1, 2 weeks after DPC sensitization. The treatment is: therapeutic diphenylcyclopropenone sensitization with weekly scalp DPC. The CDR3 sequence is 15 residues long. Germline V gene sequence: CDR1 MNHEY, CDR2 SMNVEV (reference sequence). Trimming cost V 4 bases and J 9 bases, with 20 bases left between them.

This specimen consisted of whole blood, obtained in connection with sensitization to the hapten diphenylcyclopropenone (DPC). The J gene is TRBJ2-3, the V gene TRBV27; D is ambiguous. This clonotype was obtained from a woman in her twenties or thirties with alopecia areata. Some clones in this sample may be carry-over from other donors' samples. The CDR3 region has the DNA TGTGCCAGCAGTTATGTGGGTTCGGCCCCCGTAACGCAGTATTTT. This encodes CASSYVGSAPVTQYF.